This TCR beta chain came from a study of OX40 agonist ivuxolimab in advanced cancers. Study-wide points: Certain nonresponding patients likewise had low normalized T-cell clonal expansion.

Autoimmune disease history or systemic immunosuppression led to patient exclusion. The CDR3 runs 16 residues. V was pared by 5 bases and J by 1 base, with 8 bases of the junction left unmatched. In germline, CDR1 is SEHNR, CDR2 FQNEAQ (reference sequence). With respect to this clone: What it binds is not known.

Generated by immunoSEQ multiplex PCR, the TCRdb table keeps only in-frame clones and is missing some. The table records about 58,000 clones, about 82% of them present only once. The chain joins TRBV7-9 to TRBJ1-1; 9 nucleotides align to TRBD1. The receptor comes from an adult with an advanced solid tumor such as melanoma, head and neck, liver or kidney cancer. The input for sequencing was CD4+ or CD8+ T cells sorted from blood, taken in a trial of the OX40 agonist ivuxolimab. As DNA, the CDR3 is TGTGCCAGCAGCATAGGACAGGGGAGCGGGAACACTGAAGCTTTCTTT. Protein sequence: CASSIGQGSGNTEAFF. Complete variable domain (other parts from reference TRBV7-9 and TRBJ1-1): DTGVSQNPRHKITKRGQNVTFRCDPISEHNRLYWYRQTLGQGPEFLTYFQNEAQLEKSRLLSDRFSAERPKGSFSTLEIQRTEQGDSAMYLCASSIGQGSGNTEAFFGQGTRLTVV.